This passage covers 20 T cell receptor beta chains from one sample sequenced in a study of cytomegalovirus exposure and HLA in healthy donors. The PCR made use of 60 Vbeta and 13 Jbeta primers. Profiled with immunoSEQ multiplex PCR; TCRdb holds only in-frame clones, not every one. The profile shows 150,000 to 200,000 clones, under 85% of them singletons. Specimen: PBMCs. Receptors were obtained from a man aged 45-60 years in good health and CMV-seronegative.

V usage is TRBV5-1 and J usage is TRBJ1-2; 12 nucleotides align to TRBD1. The V gene end was trimmed by 5 bases and the J gene end by 6 bases; junction bases not matched to a gene: 14. The CDR3 is 17 residues long. Germline V gene data show CDR1 as SGHRS and CDR2 as YFSETQ. The CDR3 nucleotides read TGCGCCAGCAGATCCGTCGGGGGACAGGGGGCGATTGATGGCTACACCTTC. It codes for CASRSVGGQGAIDGYTF.

As to this clone: Compared with germline, one end of the junction differs, possibly owing to a read error. The J gene is TRBJ1-2, the V gene TRBV6-5, with TRBD1 matching over 8 bases. The CDR3 is 14 residues long. Germline values: CDR1 MNHEY, CDR2 SVGAGI. The CDR3 nucleotides are TGTGCCAGCAGCACCCTCGCCGGGACAGGCCTCCGGGCCTTC. It codes for CASSTLAGTGLRAF.

The genes are TRBV6-5 and TRBJ2-7; 10 nucleotides line up with TRBD2. The junction had 6 bases not matched to a gene; V was cut back by 0 bases and J by 7 bases. The CDR3 consists of 15 residues. Germline V gene sequence: CDR1 MNHEY, CDR2 SVGAGI. CDR3 protein: CASSYSATSGWEQYF. CDR3 DNA sequence: TGTGCCAGCAGTTACTCGGCGACTAGCGGGTGGGAGCAGTACTTC.

J is TRBJ2-5 and V is TRBV5-1, with D tentatively TRBD1 (5 bases). CDR1 and CDR2 (germline): SGHRS, YFSETQ. CDR3 length: 14 residues. The germline V and J ends were trimmed by 0 bases and 3 bases, with 9 bases remaining between them. This chain's CDR3 is CASSLAVTEETQYF. CDR3 DNA: TGCGCCAGCAGCTTGGCCGTGACAGAAGAGACCCAGTACTTC.

The chain links TRBV9 to TRBJ1-4; D not certain. Deletions cut 0 bases from V and 8 bases from J, with 14 bases between. Germline values: CDR1 SGDLS, CDR2 YYNGEE. There are 15 residues in the CDR3. The CDR3, as DNA: TGTGCCAGCAGCGTAGCCACAGCTGGAGGGGAAAAACTGTTTTTT. It yields the protein CASSVATAGGEKLFF.

This chain uses TRBV2 with TRBJ2-7, with no clear D. CDR3 length: 11 residues. Germline-derived CDR1 and CDR2 are SNHLY and FYNNEI. Trimming removed 7 bases at V and 2 bases at J, with 6 bases between. The CDR3 region has the DNA TGTGCCAGCACACAGACCTACGAGCAGTACTTC. Its translation is CASTQTYEQYF.

The chain combines TRBV7-2 with TRBJ2-7, with D perhaps matching TRBD2 (5 bases). The CDR3 loop spans 13 amino acids. Germline V gives CDR1 SGHTA, CDR2 FQGNSA. With 4 bases removed from V and 5 bases from J, the gap between germline ends came to 12 bases. CDR3 amino acids: CASSSSLADEQYF. The CDR3 DNA reads TGTGCCAGCAGCTCTTCTCTAGCTGACGAGCAGTACTTC.

On this clone itself: The DNA is left out, because the CDR3 cannot be placed on it with certainty; the CDR3 is given as TCRdb lists it. This sequence joins TRBV21-1 and TRBJ2-7; the table's D call, TRBD1, has no DNA check behind it. TRBV21-1 corresponds to a pseudogene. The CDR3 numbers 15 amino acids, ends counted. The CDR3 here is CASSKVALGTREQYF.

The rearrangement joins TRBV4-1 to TRBJ2-7, with a possible D match to TRBD1 (5 bases). Trimming removed 4 bases at V and 1 base at J, with 14 bases between. The CDR3 sequence is 15 residues long. The germline gives CDR1 MGHRA, CDR2 YSYEKL. CDR3 sequence: CASSLRDIGSYEQYF. Here the CDR3 DNA reads TGCGCCAGCAGCCTCAGGGATATCGGGTCCTACGAGCAGTACTTC.

This clone was seen only a few times. V is TRBV10-1 and J is TRBJ1-5, with 7 bases identical to TRBD1. V trimming: 2 bases; J trimming: 5 bases; junction bases outside the gene matches: 6. Per germline, CDR1 WNHNN and CDR2 SYGVQD (reference sequence). The CDR3 has 15 amino acids. The CDR3: CASSEGGTEDQPQHF. The CDR3 DNA follows: TGCGCCAGCAGTGAGGGAGGGACAGAGGATCAGCCCCAGCATTTT.

The rearrangement joins TRBV19 to TRBJ2-7; a possible D gene is TRBD2 (7 bases). The CDR3 is made up of 15 amino acids. Trimming stripped 5 bases from V and 3 bases from J, with 17 bases between. Germline values: CDR1 LNHDA, CDR2 SQIVND (reference sequence). CDR3 in amino acids: CASSGQFAGDYEQYF. In DNA form, the CDR3 reads TGTGCCAGTAGTGGACAGTTCGCGGGAGACTACGAGCAGTACTTC.

The chain couples TRBV7-2 to TRBJ1-1, with a tentative D call TRBD1 (6 bases). The CDR3 consists of 14 residues. V lost 6 bases and J 4 bases, leaving 15 bases between the germline ends. Looked up from germline, CDR1 is SGHTA and CDR2 is FQGNSA. CDR3 in amino acids: CASSFWGGRTEAFF. CDR3 coding DNA: TGTGCCAGCAGTTTTTGGGGGGGCCGCACTGAAGCTTTCTTT.

This clone appeared a single time. The chain is built from TRBV5-1 and TRBJ2-1; 9 nucleotides agree with TRBD2. This CDR3 spans 20 amino acids. V lost 4 bases to trimming and J lost 7 bases; unmatched junction nucleotides: 24. Germline CDR1 SGHRS, CDR2 YFSETQ. The CDR3 nucleotides read TGCGCCAGCAGCCCGTTTGGGGTGGCGGGAGGGAACACATACAATAATGAGCAGTTCTTC. It encodes CASSPFGVAGGNTYNNEQFF. The variable domain in full, completed from reference TRBV5-1 and TRBJ2-1, reads KAGVTQTPRYLIKTRGQQVTLSCSPISGHRSVSWYQQTPGQGLQFLFEYFSETQRNKGNFPGRFSGRQFSNSRSEMNVSTLELGDSALYLCASSPFGVAGGNTYNNEQFFGPGTRLTVL.

Only a few counts were recorded for this clone. The rearrangement links TRBV28 to TRBJ1-6, with 7 bases identical to TRBD1. The V gene end was trimmed by 3 bases and the J gene end by 7 bases; junction bases not matched to a gene: 6. The CDR3 is 15 amino acids. The germline gives CDR1 MDHEN, CDR2 SYDVKM. CDR3 residues: CASSFPTGVNSPLHF. CDR3 DNA: TGTGCCAGCAGTTTCCCCACAGGGGTAAATTCACCCCTCCACTTT. The whole variable domain, remainder taken from reference TRBV28 and TRBJ1-6, is DVKVTQSSRYLVKRTGEKVFLECVQDMDHENMFWYRQDPGLGLRLIYFSYDVKMKEKGDIPEGYSVSREKKERFSLILESASTNQTSMYLCASSFPTGVNSPLHFGNGTRLTVT.

V usage is TRBV15 and J usage is TRBJ2-7; D is perhaps TRBD2 (5 bases). V shed 0 bases and J shed 7 bases, with 22 bases lying between them. Germline V gene lookup returns CDR1 LNHNV and CDR2 YYDKDF (reference sequence). The CDR3 runs 17 residues. The chain's CDR3 is CATSRDSRSSVFREQYF. CDR3 DNA sequence: TGTGCCACCAGCAGAGATAGCAGGAGTAGCGTTTTTCGGGAGCAGTACTTC. The entire variable domain, with the rest obtained from reference TRBV15 and TRBJ2-7, is as follows: DAMVIQNPRYQVTQFGKPVTLSCSQTLNHNVMYWYQQKSSQAPKLLFHYYDKDFNNEADTPDNFQSRRPNTSFCFLDIRSPGLGDTAMYLCATSRDSRSSVFREQYFGPGTRLTVT.

This clone has only one observation. The chain uses TRBV30 and TRBJ1-2; 10 bases map to TRBD1. The CDR3 contains 15 residues. V lost 3 bases and J lost 4; bases outside the gene matches: 8. Germline lookup yields CDR1 GTSNPN and CDR2 SVGIG (reference sequence). The CDR3 DNA follows: TGTGCCTGGAGCTTTCAGGACAGGGGGGCCTATGGCTACACCTTC. It specifies CAWSFQDRGAYGYTF.

In this sample, this clone turned up once. The rearrangement joins TRBV10-3 to TRBJ2-3; D uncertain. The CDR3 length is 11 residues. Germline V CDR1 and CDR2: ENHRY, SYGVKD. Trimming pared 5 bases from V and 8 bases from J, leaving 8 bases between. The CDR3 reads CAISQARTQYF. The CDR3 nucleotides read TGTGCCATCAGTCAGGCGCGTACGCAGTATTTT.

The V gene is TRBV7-8, the J gene TRBJ1-5; 9 nucleotides match TRBD1. The V gene end was trimmed by 3 bases and the J gene end by 2 bases; junction bases not matched to a gene: 2. Looked up from germline, CDR1 is SGHVS and CDR2 is FQNEAQ. This CDR3 spans 15 amino acids. This CDR3 is CASSLWDRGNQPQHF. As DNA, the CDR3 is TGTGCCAGCAGCTTGTGGGACAGGGGCAATCAGCCCCAGCATTTT. Together with reference TRBV7-8 and TRBJ1-5, the CDR3 gives the full variable domain: GAGVSQSPRYKVAKRGQDVALRCDPISGHVSLFWYQQALGQGPEFLTYFQNEAQLDKSGLPSDRFFAERPEGSVSTLKIQRTQQEDSAVYLCASSLWDRGNQPQHFGDGTRLSIL.

Note on this clone: The sample contains more than one DNA sequence encoding this CDR3. This chain connects TRBV11-2 to TRBJ1-2; D not certain. Germline V CDR1 and CDR2: SGHAT, FQNNGV. V gave up 3 bases and J gave up 7 bases, with 6 bases separating them. The CDR3 covers 11 residues. CDR3 amino acids: CASSFRGGYTF. As DNA, the CDR3 is TGTGCCAGCAGCTTTAGAGGTGGCTACACCTTC. The whole variable domain, remainder taken from reference TRBV11-2 and TRBJ1-2, is EAGVAQSPRYKIIEKRQSVAFWCNPISGHATLYWYQQILGQGPKLLIQFQNNGVVDDSQLPKDRFSAERLKGVDSTLKIQPAKLEDSAVYLCASSFRGGYTFGSGTRLTVV.

The chain couples TRBV6-5 to TRBJ1-2, with 10 positions matching TRBD1. Losses at the gene ends were 5 bases for V and 4 bases for J; bases not matched to a gene: 4. The CDR3 length is 14 residues. Germline CDR1 MNHEY, CDR2 SVGAGI. The CDR3 is CASSRGTGVYGYTF. The CDR3 bases are TGTGCCAGCAGTCGGGGGACAGGGGTCTATGGCTACACCTTC.